This T cell receptor (beta chain) was recorded in a study of neurological immune-mediated disorders. The cDNA was generated by 5'RACE with 10-nucleotide random UMIs. TCRdb fed the 5' RACE reads into MiXCR, producing one record per CDR3 protein. This sample has tens of thousands of distinct CDR3 sequences, with roughly 13% found just once. After removal of 2 bases from V and 5 bases from J, the junction contained 11 bases not matched to a gene. CDR3 length: 16 amino acids. Germline V gene lookup returns CDR1 SGHKS and CDR2 YYEKEE (reference sequence). Described time point: longitudinal time-point 1 (baseline). From 2 million PBMCs stored at -80 C, the unsorted libraries were generated. Ten or more counts support this clonotype.

Input material: PBMCs. The V gene is TRBV5-5, the J gene TRBJ1-2; 8 bases are a match to TRBD1. This sequence originates from a female donor with HTLV-1-associated myelopathy (HAM/TSP). CDR3 nucleotide sequence: TGTGCCAGCAGCTTTGTCTCTTGCAGGGGGCTTTATGGCTACACCTTC. Translation gives CASSFVSCRGLYGYTF.